The 14 T cell receptor beta chains reported below all come from one sample, sequenced in a study of T-cell reconstitution after alpha-beta-depleted transplantation in children. For TCRbeta, the library was prepared with unique molecular identifiers. Each CDR3 protein is one row after TCRdb ran MiXCR on the PCR reads. The table has 97,000 or so distinct CDR3 sequences, roughly 7.6% seen once; the top ten hold over 15%. Here the sequenced sample was PBMCs, taken before TCRalphabeta/CD19-depleted stem cell transplant. These receptors all stem from a boy aged 2 to 10 with acute lymphoblastic leukemia, due to receive a stem cell transplant.

In this sample, this clonotype turned up many times. This chain links TRBV20-1 with TRBJ2-3; 7 bases agree with TRBD1. Germline assignment: CDR1 DFQATT and CDR2 SNEGSKA (reference sequence). The CDR3 spans 15 residues. Trimming took 4 bases from V and 1 from J; bases not matched to a gene: 8. CDR3 nucleotide sequence: TGCAGTGCTACCCAGATAGGGGGCCGCACAGATACGCAGTATTTT. This encodes CSATQIGGRTDTQYF.

This clonotype was seen a handful of times. The chain uses TRBV4-3 and TRBJ1-6; the D gene is possibly TRBD1 (5 bases). Between the trimmed V and J ends, which lost 0 bases and 0 bases, there was a span of 12 bases. This CDR3 has 18 amino acids. Germline assignment: CDR1 LGHNA and CDR2 YSLEER. This CDR3 reads CASSQDRGGRSYNSPLHF. DNA for the CDR3: TGCGCCAGCAGCCAAGATCGGGGGGGACGCTCCTATAATTCACCCCTCCACTTT.

This clonotype was observed many times. This chain links TRBV28 with TRBJ1-5; D not resolved. This CDR3 comprises 11 residues. Trimming took 5 bases from V and 4 from J, leaving 3 bases between them. From germline, CDR1 is MDHEN and CDR2 SYDVKM. The CDR3 DNA reads as TGTGCCAGCAGTCCGAATCAGCCCCAGCATTTT. This gives the protein CASSPNQPQHF.

This clonotype was recorded at least ten times. CDR3 sequence: CASSNDRGRQPQHF. The DNA of the CDR3 is TGTGCCAGCAGCAACGACAGGGGGAGACAGCCCCAGCATTTT. V is TRBV21-1 and J is TRBJ1-5; whether TRBD1, the table's D call, matches the DNA was not checked. TRBV21-1 is flagged as a pseudogene. The CDR3 sequence is 14 residues long.

The table lists this clonotype with a few counts. The CDR3 DNA sequence: TGTGCCAGCAGCCCCAATGAAAAACTGTTTTTT. Encoded protein: CASSPNEKLFF. The chain is built from TRBV7-8 and TRBJ1-4; no clear D. Germline-derived CDR1 and CDR2 are SGHVS and FQNEAQ. The CDR3 length is 11 residues. V gave up 5 bases and J gave up 5 bases, with 3 bases separating them.

The chain uses TRBV20-1 and TRBJ1-6; 7 nucleotides match TRBD1. Trimming removed 4 bases from V and 7 bases from J; junction bases left unmatched: 4. The CDR3 totals 13 residues. Germline V lookup: CDR1 DFQATT, CDR2 SNEGSKA (reference sequence). CDR3 protein: CSAMGQLNSPLHF. CDR3 bases: TGCAGTGCTATGGGACAGCTAAATTCACCCCTCCACTTT.

V and J are TRBV7-9 and TRBJ1-2, with TRBD1 identical over 9 bases. The CDR3 has 13 residues. Unmatched junction bases numbered 3, after V lost 7 bases and J lost 3 bases. Germline V gene data show CDR1 as SEHNR and CDR2 as FQNEAQ (reference sequence). This chain's CDR3 is CASTRTGDYGYTF. In nucleotides, the CDR3 is TGTGCCAGCACCCGGACAGGGGACTATGGCTACACCTTC.

The rearrangement joins TRBV19 to TRBJ2-1; no clear D. The CDR3 runs to 17 residues. Trimming shortened V by 3 bases and J by 0 bases, and 15 bases separated the two germline ends. CDR1 and CDR2 from the germline V gene are LNHDA and SQIVND (reference sequence). CDR3 in amino acids: CASSILPSWGSYNEQFF. The CDR3 nucleotides are TGTGCCAGTAGTATCCTACCGAGTTGGGGCTCCTACAATGAGCAGTTCTTC.

V usage is TRBV7-8 and J usage is TRBJ2-5; perhaps TRBD2 as D (5 bases). Trimming stripped 1 base from V and 4 bases from J, with 10 bases between. Per the germline V gene, CDR1 is SGHVS and CDR2 is FQNEAQ. The CDR3 is made up of 14 amino acids. In nucleotides, the CDR3 is TGTGCCAGCAGCTTAGGAAGTCGGGGAGAGACCCAGTACTTC. This translates into CASSLGSRGETQYF.

This clonotype was seen only a few times. The chain links TRBV4-1 to TRBJ1-4; tentative D call: TRBD1 (5 bases). Looked up from germline, CDR1 is MGHRA and CDR2 is YSYEKL. Trimming removed 4 bases at V and 7 bases at J, with 10 bases between. The CDR3 length is 13 residues. The CDR3 is CASSPQGGEKLFF. CDR3 sequence (DNA): TGCGCCAGCAGCCCGCAGGGCGGTGAAAAACTGTTTTTT.

This clonotype appeared many times. The J gene is TRBJ2-2, the V gene TRBV7-2, with D perhaps TRBD1 or TRBD2 (5 bases each). There are 16 residues in the CDR3. Looked up from germline, CDR1 is SGHTA and CDR2 is FQGNSA. The V gene lost 5 bases and the J gene lost 6 bases, with 19 bases spanning the gap. The CDR3 loop is CASSPSRQGASGELFF. The CDR3 coding sequence is TGTGCCAGCAGCCCCTCTAGGCAGGGAGCATCCGGGGAGCTGTTTTTT. Variable domain in full (rest from reference TRBV7-2 and TRBJ2-2): GAGVSQSPSNKVTEKGKDVELRCDPISGHTALYWYRQSLGQGLEFLIYFQGNSAPDKSGLPSDRFSAERTGGSVSTLTIQRTQQEDSAVYLCASSPSRQGASGELFFGEGSRLTVL.

In its sample, this clonotype was seen many times. The chain recombines TRBV9 with TRBJ2-3, with a tentative D call TRBD1 (5 bases). Germline CDR1 SGDLS, CDR2 YYNGEE. Trimming pared 2 bases from V and 0 bases from J, leaving 10 bases between. The CDR3 is made up of 15 amino acids. CDR3 sequence (DNA): TGTGCCAGCAGCGTGCAGGGTATTAGCACAGATACGCAGTATTTT. Translating gives CASSVQGISTDTQYF.

This clonotype came up a few times. The V call is TRBV20-1, the J call TRBJ2-2, with 7 bases identical to TRBD2. V trimming: 0 bases; J trimming: 6 bases; junction bases outside the gene matches: 10. CDR1 is DFQATT, CDR2 SNEGSKA, per germline (reference sequence). The CDR3 contains 16 residues. The CDR3 DNA follows: TGCAGTGCTAGAGACCCGGGACTACCAGGCTCCGGGGAGCTGTTTTTT. Protein product: CSARDPGLPGSGELFF.

This CDR3 reads CASSQRGLTSYEQYF. CDR3 nucleotides: TGTGCCAGCAGCCAAAGGGGTCTAACCTCCTACGAGCAGTACTTC. This chain links TRBV7-9 with TRBJ2-7; D is perhaps TRBD1 (5 bases). The CDR3 spans 15 residues. Germline values: CDR1 SEHNR, CDR2 FQNEAQ (reference sequence). V was trimmed by 5 bases and J by 0 bases, leaving 14 bases between them.